Presented here are 16 T cell receptor beta chains from one specimen sequenced in a study of T cell repertoires in cytomegalovirus infection. For these TCRs, the target antigens are not known. TCRdb independently ran MiXCR on the reads; one entry per CDR3 protein. The profile shows approximately 600,000 distinct CDR3 sequences, 40% of them singletons. The sample consisted of cultured PBMCs, taken from culture after CMV antigen stimulation. Receptors originate from a human donor in good health (CMV status not recorded). Some clones in this sample may be carry-over from other donors' samples.

J is TRBJ2-4 and V is TRBV12-3 or TRBV12-4, with D uncertain. The CDR3 totals 15 residues. Deletions cut 1 base from V and 7 bases from J, with 14 bases between. The CDR3 nucleotides read TGTGCCAGCAGTTTAGTTATGGTGAGCAGCAACATTCAGTACTTC. It yields the protein CASSLVMVSSNIQYF.

The chain has TRBV12-5 and TRBJ2-2; 9 bases fit TRBD2. The CDR3 covers 15 residues. V lost 8 bases, J lost 1 base, and 5 bases stayed unmatched. In germline, CDR1 is LGHNT, CDR2 FRNRAP. In nucleotides, the CDR3 is TGTGCTAGTCGACTAGCGGCTAAGAACACCGGGGAGCTGTTTTTT. It translates to CASRLAAKNTGELFF.

The chain has TRBV7-9 and TRBJ2-7; no reliable D call. The CDR3 has 14 amino acids. V lost 5 bases, J lost 3 bases, and 14 bases lay in between. Germline CDR1 and CDR2: SEHNR and FQNEAQ (reference sequence). CDR3 region: CASSETRCDYEQYF. CDR3 nucleotide sequence: TGTGCCAGCAGCGAAACGAGGTGTGACTACGAGCAGTACTTC.

V is TRBV2 and J is TRBJ1-6; D gene ambiguous. CDR1 is SNHLY and CDR2 is FYNNEI in the germline V gene. The CDR3 contains 14 residues. The V end was cut by 8 bases, the J end by 3 bases, with 11 bases between. The DNA for the CDR3 is TGTGCCAGCGGAATGTTACTCTATAATTCACCCCTCCACTTT. Translating it yields CASGMLLYNSPLHF. The whole variable domain, remainder taken from reference TRBV2 and TRBJ1-6, is EPEVTQTPSHQVTQMGQEVILRCVPISNHLYFYWYRQILGQKVEFLVSFYNNEISEKSEIFDDQFSVERPDGSNFTLKIRSTKLEDSAMYFCASGMLLYNSPLHFGNGTRLTVT.

This chain connects TRBV4-2 to TRBJ2-5; D is unclear. The CDR3 totals 14 residues. Trimming removed 0 bases from V and 0 bases from J, with 5 bases in between. Germline CDR1 reads LGHNA; CDR2 reads YNFKEQ. CDR3 in DNA: TGTGCCAGCAGCCAAGATAGTTACCAAGAGACCCAGTACTTC. Its protein product is CASSQDSYQETQYF.

This chain links TRBV7-6 with TRBJ2-7; D is undetermined. CDR1 and CDR2 from the germline V gene are SGHVS and FNYEAQ. Deletions cut 5 bases from V and 3 bases from J, with 5 bases between. CDR3 length: 11 residues. The CDR3 loop reads CASSQDYEQYF. CDR3 nucleotide sequence: TGTGCCAGCAGCCAAGACTACGAGCAGTACTTC.

In its sample, this clonotype was seen a few times. V and J are TRBV4-1 and TRBJ2-7, with a weak D call TRBD1 (6 bases). The CDR3 consists of 15 residues. From germline, CDR1 is MGHRA and CDR2 YSYEKL. The V and J ends lost 0 bases and 4 bases respectively, with 13 bases between them. The CDR3, as DNA: TGCGCCAGCAGCCAAGAGAGGGGGATACCATACGAGCAGTACTTC. Protein sequence: CASSQERGIPYEQYF.

This clonotype was counted a few times. The DNA for the CDR3 is TGTGCCTCCTCGCGCAGGGGAAAGAACGAGCAGTACTTC. It translates to CASSRRGKNEQYF. The chain employs TRBV7-2 and TRBJ2-7; D is perhaps TRBD1 (6 bases). With 11 bases removed from V and 5 bases from J, the gap between germline ends came to 19 bases. This CDR3 contains 13 residues. CDR1 and CDR2 (germline): SGHTA, FQGNSA.

The chain couples TRBV7-9 to TRBJ2-5; unclear D gene. Trimming pared 5 bases from V and 2 bases from J, leaving 15 bases between. Germline V lookup: CDR1 SEHNR, CDR2 FQNEAQ (reference sequence). This CDR3 comprises 15 residues. The CDR3 DNA reads as TGTGCCAGCAGCCCTCACCTGGCTCTGCAAGAGACCCAGTACTTC. Amino acid sequence: CASSPHLALQETQYF.

V and J are TRBV7-6 and TRBJ2-5; tentative D call: TRBD2 (5 bases). The V end lost 0 bases, the J end lost 5 bases, and 13 bases lay between the germline ends. CDR1 is SGHVS, CDR2 FNYEAQ, per germline. This CDR3 comprises 15 residues. The CDR3 bases are TGTGCCAGCAGCTTAGCGGGGAGTCTCCTTGAGACCCAGTACTTC. Translated, it gives CASSLAGSLLETQYF.

This clonotype has a count of ten or more. The chain links TRBV7-2 to TRBJ2-1; D is unresolved. V dropped 5 bases and J dropped 7 bases, with 12 bases sitting between them. The CDR3 has 13 amino acids. Germline V CDR1 and CDR2: SGHTA, FQGNSA. The CDR3: CASSPRLGNEQFF. In DNA, the CDR3 is TGTGCCAGCAGCCCCCGACTTGGGAATGAGCAGTTCTTC.

This clonotype was detected once. The chain links TRBV6-5 to TRBJ1-6; D ambiguous. This CDR3 is 13 amino acids long. CDR1 and CDR2 (germline): MNHEY, SVGAGI. V lost 6 bases to trimming and J lost 9 bases, with 12 bases between them. CDR3 sequence (DNA): TGTGCCAGCAGGCTTAGGTTGGCTTCACCCCTCCACTTT. It yields the protein CASRLRLASPLHF.

This clonotype has a single count. The rearrangement links TRBV7-2 to TRBJ2-3, with unresolved D. Germline-derived CDR1 and CDR2 are SGHTA and FQGNSA. This CDR3 has 15 amino acids. V lost 1 base and J lost 10, with 18 bases in between. CDR3 region: CASSLVSSAHDAQYF. The CDR3 nucleotides read TGTGCCAGCAGCTTAGTCTCCTCGGCCCACGATGCGCAGTATTTT.

The chain is built from TRBV2 and TRBJ2-6, with a tentative D call TRBD2 (5 bases). V was cut by 5 bases and J by 0 bases, with 11 bases left in between. Germline values: CDR1 SNHLY, CDR2 FYNNEI. CDR3 length: 16 amino acids. Here the CDR3 DNA reads TGTGCCAGCAGTCGGCGGGTATACTCTGGGGCCAACGTCCTGACTTTC. It specifies CASSRRVYSGANVLTF.

DNA of the CDR3: TGTGCCAGCTCCTATTATGTAGGGTTTTCCACCTTC. Translation gives CASSYYVGFSTF. The V gene is TRBV28, the J gene TRBJ1-2; D gene unclear. The CDR3 has 12 amino acids. The V gene lost 8 bases and the J gene lost 13 bases, with 20 bases spanning the gap. Germline V CDR1 and CDR2: MDHEN, SYDVKM.

The chain uses TRBV11-3 and TRBJ2-1; 9 bases agree with TRBD2. The trim removed 3 bases at V and 2 bases at J, leaving 2 bases unmatched. Germline V CDR1 and CDR2: SGHNT, YENEEA. The CDR3 runs 15 residues. The CDR3 loop is CASSFSGSTYNEQFF. CDR3 bases: TGTGCCAGCAGCTTTAGCGGGAGTACCTACAATGAGCAGTTCTTC.